Given below is one T cell receptor (beta chain) in context. The sample holds many counts of this clonotype. The clone's antigen remains unknown. The record has no base qualities; no much larger clone is one base away. This specimen belongs to a study of identical twins (TCRdb year 2016). About the study as a whole: The study deep-sequenced TCR alpha and beta repertoires from monozygotic twins, unrelated adults of various ages and cord blood to test whether fetal clonotypes persist. To rule out contamination, replicate twin experiments were performed at different times with different library preparation protocols.

Study-wide findings and limitations: In monozygotic twins, recombination models systematically underestimated out-of-frame TCR alpha sharing, but the models matched the sharing seen between unrelated individuals. Abundant cord blood beta clonotypes carried fewer insertions; young adult naive repertoires showed a weaker similar trend, while memory repertoires showed none. A weaker excess of twin sharing was found in beta out-of-frame sequences because the signal-to-noise ratio was lowered by fewer shared sequences. Because the same donors could not be followed over many years, the conclusions relied on cross-sectional statistical analysis. Out-of-frame TCR alpha sequences shared between twins showed an excess of low generation-probability sequences compared with coincidental sharing between unrelated individuals. Zero-insertion analyses could be partly confounded by invariant T cells such as MAIT and iNKT, although diverse VJ usage argued against such confounding for most clonotypes.

The library was prepared using 5' RACE. The reads were generated on an Illumina HiSeq 2000. A universal primer binding site was added through template switching, and the final cDNA carried a unique molecular identifier so that TCR cDNA molecules could be counted accurately. First-strand cDNA for TCR alpha and beta chains was synthesized from specific primers in the conserved constant-segment region. To control for contamination, every cDNA library carried two barcodes: a SMART-Mk sample barcode plus Illumina barcodes. TruSeq adapter sequences along with Illumina sample barcodes were introduced in two successive PCR steps. The TCR alpha and beta cDNA libraries were sequenced on the Illumina HiSeq platform using custom primers. Turning to the authors' computational methods: MiGEC processed the raw reads to extract unique molecular identifiers, while MiXCR was used to determine the CDR3 positions. For each individual, recombination models were inferred using an EM algorithm with the repgenHMM and IGoR tools. The tcR package in R was used for shared clonotype analysis, with sharing normalized by the product of cloneset sizes. Out-of-frame nonproductive sequences were analyzed to study raw recombination free of thymic and clonal selection effects. The public sequencing data were trimmed at Q25 with fastp and processed into clonotypes with MiXCR by TCRdb, which kept only in-frame beta chains. All rows with the same CDR3 protein become a single entry with the most common DNA and genes. TCRdb's processing, not the authors' own work, is the source of the V and J calls. The sample table holds around 340,000 distinct CDR3 sequences, of which about 10% were seen once. The ten largest clones represent roughly 8.9% of the sample.

Only healthy Caucasian donors were included. The study also sequenced three unrelated non-twin adults: a male aged 18 to 30, a male aged 50 to 60 and a female aged 50 to 60. Miltenyi CD45RO+ enrichment and human naive T-cell isolation kits were used to isolate memory (CD45RO+) and naive T cells from PBMC. There are 14 amino acids in the CDR3, from cysteine to phenylalanine inclusive. Only CDR3 DNA remains: 42 bases, in frame from the first base. Reading the germline V gene (reference sequence) gives CDR1 LNHNV and CDR2 YYDKDF. V loses 5 bases at its end and J loses 3 bases; junction bases beyond the gene matches: 6.

The TCR comes from a woman aged 45 to 65 in good health. The sequence links TRBV15 to TRBJ2-5, and TRBD2 matches 7 of the central bases. Sequencing input: naive T cells sorted from blood. The sample's cell subset or site label, decoded: cells isolated with a human naive T-cell isolation kit. The CDR3 protein: CATSDTSVKETQYF. The nucleotide sequence is TGTGCCACCAGCGATACTAGCGTCAAAGAGACCCAGTACTTC.